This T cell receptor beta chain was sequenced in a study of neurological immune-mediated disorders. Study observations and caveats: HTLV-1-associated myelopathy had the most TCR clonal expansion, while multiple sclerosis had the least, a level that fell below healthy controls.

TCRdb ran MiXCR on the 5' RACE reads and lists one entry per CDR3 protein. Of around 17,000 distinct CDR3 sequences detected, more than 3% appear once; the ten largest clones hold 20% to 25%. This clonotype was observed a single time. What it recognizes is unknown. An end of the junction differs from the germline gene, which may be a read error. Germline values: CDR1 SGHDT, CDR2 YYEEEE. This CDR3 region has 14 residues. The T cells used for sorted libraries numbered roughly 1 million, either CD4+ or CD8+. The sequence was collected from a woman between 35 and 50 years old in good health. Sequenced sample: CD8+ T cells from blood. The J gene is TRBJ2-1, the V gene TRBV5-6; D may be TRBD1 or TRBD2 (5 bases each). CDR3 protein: CASSLGHPRDLPIF. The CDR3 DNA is TGTGCCAGCAGCTTGGGGCACCCCCGGGACCTCCCGATCTTC.